This TCR beta chain emerged from a study of OX40 agonist ivuxolimab in advanced cancers. TCRdb's table, derived via immunoSEQ multiplex PCR, lists solely in-frame clones and lacks some. The table records roughly 130,000 clones, 93% of them present only once. This CDR3 region has 14 residues. Germline V CDR1 and CDR2: SGHTA, FQGNSA. Unmatched junction bases numbered 2, after V lost 3 bases and J lost 0 bases. This clone was found once. The input for sequencing was CD4+ or CD8+ T cells sorted from blood, taken in a trial of the OX40 agonist ivuxolimab. The rearrangement uses TRBV7-2 and TRBJ2-7, with TRBD1 matching over 7 bases. This receptor was obtained from an adult with an advanced solid tumor such as melanoma, head and neck, liver or kidney cancer. CDR3 coding DNA: TGTGCCAGCAGCTTCGGGACAGTCTCCTACGAGCAGTACTTC. It encodes CASSFGTVSYEQYF.